This paragraph covers one T cell receptor (beta chain) sequence. Its antigen is currently not known. Per-nucleotide qualities are absent, and no much larger clonotype sits a single base away. The data were obtained in a study of CD8 T cells in Susac syndrome (dated by TCRdb to between 2019 and 2020). For the wider study: The study used repertoire sequencing to test whether antigen drove CD8+ T cell activation and differentiation in Susac syndrome. Clonality of the CD8+ T cell repertoire was compared between around eleven healthy donors, around 14 Susac syndrome patients and 15 multiple sclerosis patients. Overall study results and their limits: The number of individuals in the TCR sequencing and HLA analysis was acknowledged as relatively small.

RNA was extracted with the RNeasy kit and roughly 0.5 to 1 ug was reverse transcribed using random hexamers. TCR beta CDR3 regions were amplified with the immunoSEQ multiplex PCR assay covering 54 Vbeta and 13 Jbeta segments. To correct PCR amplification bias, a synthetic template baseline was used for both primer optimization and computational correction. The original methods were these. Reads were annotated to V, D and J genes according to IMGT and were analyzed with immunoSEQ Analyzer, with only productive sequences retained. Clonality was computed as one minus Shannon entropy normalized by log2 of the number of productive unique sequences. Public and private clones were assessed among the 100 most prevalent clones of each patient and control. Susac-specific clones were defined as absent from healthy and MS cohorts, over a thousand published viral clones and other ImmuneACCESS disease sequences. TCRdb reprocessing: public reads trimmed at Q25 with fastp, clones called with MiXCR, in-frame beta chains kept. Rows with a matching CDR3 protein are joined into one entry that keeps the most common DNA and genes. It is TCRdb's table, rather than the study itself, that gives the V and J calls and clone size. The sample table contains 400,000 to 550,000 distinct CDR3 sequences; only one count was recorded for more than 70% of them. The top ten hold roughly 0.1% of the sample.

According to the germline V gene (reference sequence), CDR1 reads GTSNPN and CDR2 reads SVGIG. V loses 0 bases, J loses 7 bases, and the germline ends lie 10 bases apart. The CDR3 contains 12 residues, cysteine and phenylalanine counted. The DNA shown is the 36-base CDR3, in frame from base 1. High-throughput TCR beta sequencing profiled peripheral blood CD8+ and CD4+ T cells from healthy donors, Susac syndrome patients and multiple sclerosis patients. The multiple sclerosis controls were treatment-naive patients whose relapsing-remitting disease, either stable or active, fulfilled the revised McDonald criteria. Bulk CD8+ and CD4+ T cells were purified magnetically by negative isolation, whereas CD8+ TEMRA cells were enriched by FACS. Blood was collected in EDTA tubes and processed within 24 hours, with PBMCs isolated through density gradient centrifugation. PBMCs intended for TCR sequencing were frozen in liquid nitrogen and were later thawed in a 37 degrees C water bath. Purity of sorted or isolated CD4+, CD8+ and CD8+ TEMRA cells was at least 90%.

The source material was CD8+ T cells from PBMCs. This clonotype was obtained from a human donor with multiple sclerosis. The sequence links TRBV30 to TRBJ2-7; no D gene is confidently identified. The DNA reads TGTGCCTGGAGTGTACCCGACCGAGAGCAGTACTTC. The encoded protein is CAWSVPDREQYF.